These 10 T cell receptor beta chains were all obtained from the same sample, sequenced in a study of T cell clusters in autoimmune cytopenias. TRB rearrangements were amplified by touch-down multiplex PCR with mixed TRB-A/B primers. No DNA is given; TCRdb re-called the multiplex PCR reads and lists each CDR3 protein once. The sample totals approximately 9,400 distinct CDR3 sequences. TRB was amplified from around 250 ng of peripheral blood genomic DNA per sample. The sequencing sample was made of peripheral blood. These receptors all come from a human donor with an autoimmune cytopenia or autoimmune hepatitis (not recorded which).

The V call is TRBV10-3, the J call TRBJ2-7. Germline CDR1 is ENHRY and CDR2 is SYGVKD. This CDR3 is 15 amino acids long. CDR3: CAISESYLSSYEQYF.

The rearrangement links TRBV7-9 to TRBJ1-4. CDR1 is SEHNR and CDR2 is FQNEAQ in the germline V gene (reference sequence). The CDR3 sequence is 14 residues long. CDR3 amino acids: CASSSGTLFEKLFF.

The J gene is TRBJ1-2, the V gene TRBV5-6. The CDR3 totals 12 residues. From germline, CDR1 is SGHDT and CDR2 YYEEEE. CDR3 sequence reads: CASSLKSYGYTF.

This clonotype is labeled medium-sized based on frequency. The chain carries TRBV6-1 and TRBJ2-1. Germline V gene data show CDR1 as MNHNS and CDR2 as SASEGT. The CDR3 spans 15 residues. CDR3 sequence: CASSEGRHAYNEQFF.

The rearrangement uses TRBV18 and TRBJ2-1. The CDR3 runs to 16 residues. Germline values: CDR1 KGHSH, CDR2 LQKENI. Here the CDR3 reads CASSPWTGASYNEQFF.

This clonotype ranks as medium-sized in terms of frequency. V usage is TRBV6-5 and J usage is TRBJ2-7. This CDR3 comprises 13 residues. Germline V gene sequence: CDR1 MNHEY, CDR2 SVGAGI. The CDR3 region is CASSYGTGYEQYF.

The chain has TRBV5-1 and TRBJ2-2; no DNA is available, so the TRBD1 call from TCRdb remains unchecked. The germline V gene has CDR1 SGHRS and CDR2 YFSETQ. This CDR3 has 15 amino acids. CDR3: CASSLAPQGGGELFF.

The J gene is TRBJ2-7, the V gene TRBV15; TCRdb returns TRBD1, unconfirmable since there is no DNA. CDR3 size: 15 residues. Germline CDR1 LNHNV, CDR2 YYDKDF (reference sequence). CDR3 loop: CATSRDTGSTYEQYF.

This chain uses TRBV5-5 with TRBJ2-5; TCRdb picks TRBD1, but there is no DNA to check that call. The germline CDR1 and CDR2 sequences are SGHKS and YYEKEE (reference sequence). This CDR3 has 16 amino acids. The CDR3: CASSRDIRPGGETQYF.

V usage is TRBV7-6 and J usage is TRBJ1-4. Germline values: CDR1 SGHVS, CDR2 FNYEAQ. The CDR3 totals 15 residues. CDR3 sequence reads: CASSLNSGLSEKLFF.